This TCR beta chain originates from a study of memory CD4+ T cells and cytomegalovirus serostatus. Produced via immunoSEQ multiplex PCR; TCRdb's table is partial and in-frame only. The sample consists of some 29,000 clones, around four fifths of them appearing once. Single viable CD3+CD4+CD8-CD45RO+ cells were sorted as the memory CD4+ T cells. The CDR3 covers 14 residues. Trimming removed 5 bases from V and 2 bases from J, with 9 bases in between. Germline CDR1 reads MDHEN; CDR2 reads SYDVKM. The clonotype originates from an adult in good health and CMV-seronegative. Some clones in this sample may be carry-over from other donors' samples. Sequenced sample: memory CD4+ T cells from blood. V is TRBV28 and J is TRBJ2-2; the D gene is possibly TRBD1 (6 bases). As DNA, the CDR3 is TGTGCCAGCAGTGACAGGAGTAACACCGGGGAGCTGTTTTTT. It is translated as CASSDRSNTGELFF.